This T cell receptor (beta chain) was recovered during a study of cytomegalovirus exposure and HLA in healthy donors. The wider study: A prior study identified 117 million unique TCR beta sequences from 200 million or so T cells.

Both 60 Vbeta primers and 13 Jbeta primers went into the PCR. The repertoire was sequenced with immunoSEQ multiplex PCR; TCRdb's copy has only in-frame clones and lacks some. The sample holds more than 60,000 clones; around 80% are singletons and the top ten take around 4.7%. This clone was recorded once. In germline, CDR1 is MNHEY, CDR2 SVGAGI. Between the trimmed V and J ends, which lost 2 bases and 8 bases, there was a span of 12 bases. CDR3 length: 13 residues. J is TRBJ1-1 and V is TRBV6-5, with D possibly TRBD1 on 5 matching bases. The clonotype was recovered from a woman between 25 and 40 years old in good health and CMV-seronegative. Sequenced: PBMCs. The CDR3 sequence is CASSYLKWTEAFF. Written as DNA, the CDR3 is TGTGCCAGCAGTTACCTAAAGTGGACAGAAGCTTTCTTT.